This T cell receptor (beta chain) was captured in a study of T-cell reconstitution after alpha-beta-depleted transplantation in children. The study, taken as a whole, reports: The origin of alpha-beta T cells about two months after transplant was reportedly several hundred expanded graft clones. Newly produced T cells mostly provided counts and TCRbeta diversity after one year, as hyperexpanded clones declined.

Losses at the gene ends were 4 bases for V and 2 bases for J; bases not matched to a gene: 5. The CDR3 has 15 residues. Per the germline V gene, CDR1 is KGHDR and CDR2 is SFDVKD. In this sample, this clonotype turned up many times. Its antigen is unknown. During its preparation, the TCRbeta library received unique molecular identifiers. Each CDR3 protein is one row after TCRdb ran MiXCR on the PCR reads. The sample shows some 550,000 distinct CDR3 sequences, around 23% of them seen only once. This rearrangement joins TRBV24-1 to TRBJ2-3, with 7 bases matching TRBD1. The sequence was obtained from a boy younger than two who had a stem cell transplant for acute myeloid leukemia, so the T cells may come from the graft donor. This specimen was PBMCs, mostly from graft donor cells, taken 360 days after TCRalphabeta/CD19-depleted stem cell transplant. The CDR3 sequence is CATSDQDRITDTQYF. CDR3 nucleotide sequence: TGTGCCACCAGTGACCAGGACAGGATCACAGATACGCAGTATTTT.